These 19 T cell receptor beta chains were sequenced from one sample in a study of blood T cells in healthy people across ages. With a J-beta primer mix and a sample-barcoded 5' primer, a second PCR ran about 7 to 12 cycles. TCRdb passed the 5' RACE reads through MiXCR, listing each CDR3 protein once. The sample lists 1.5 million to 2 million distinct CDR3 sequences, around 48% occurring once. Specimen: blood. These receptors came from a middle-aged woman in good health.

This clonotype was detected a few times. CDR3 residues: CSVVPGGTGNTEAFF. CDR3 sequence (DNA): TGCAGCGTTGTTCCGGGGGGGACAGGGAACACTGAAGCTTTCTTT. The chain carries TRBV29-1 and TRBJ1-1; 8 nucleotides match TRBD1. Germline V gene lookup returns CDR1 SQVTM and CDR2 ANQGSEA. The CDR3 is 15 residues long. The J segment lost 1 base and the V segment lost 4 bases, leaving 8 bases of the junction unmatched.

The V call is TRBV20-1, the J call TRBJ2-1; 7 bases match TRBD2. CDR3 length: 15 residues. Germline assignment: CDR1 DFQATT and CDR2 SNEGSKA (reference sequence). Unmatched junction bases numbered 19, after V lost 4 bases and J lost 13 bases. The CDR3 reads CSATNRLGREETQFF. CDR3 DNA: TGCAGTGCTACTAACCGTTTGGGGAGGGAAGAGACCCAGTTCTTC.

The gene calls are TRBV4-3 and TRBJ1-4; D may be TRBD1 (5 bases). Trimming took 1 base from V and 3 from J, leaving 15 bases between them. The germline V gene encodes CDR1 LGHNA and CDR2 YSLEER. This CDR3 contains 17 residues. This CDR3 is CASSQVGSWGANEKLFF. The DNA of the CDR3 is TGCGCCAGCAGCCAAGTGGGATCCTGGGGGGCTAATGAAAAACTGTTTTTT.

As to this clonotype: At one boundary the junction diverges from the germline segment, which might be a read error. The rearrangement links TRBV7-9 to TRBJ1-5, with TRBD1 matching over 8 bases. Germline-derived CDR1 and CDR2 are SEHNR and FQNEAQ (reference sequence). The CDR3 runs 13 residues. The chain's CDR3 is CANSLQGDQPQHF. For the CDR3, the DNA is TGTGCCAACAGCTTACAGGGGGACCAGCCCCAGCATTTT.

This clonotype was counted a few times. V usage is TRBV6-6 and J usage is TRBJ1-1; TRBD1 matches at 8 bases. Per germline, CDR1 MNHNY and CDR2 SVGAGI (reference sequence). With V trimmed by 6 bases and J by 5 bases, 8 bases remained unmatched. The length of the CDR3 is 14 residues. The CDR3 coding sequence is TGTGCCAGCAGATACAGGGGGGGTTGGACTGAAGCTTTCTTT. Amino acids: CASRYRGGWTEAFF.

There are a few counts of this clonotype. This rearrangement joins TRBV6-5 to TRBJ2-1; TRBD2 matches at 7 bases. The CDR3 consists of 16 residues. Losses at the gene ends were 1 base for V and 1 base for J; bases not matched to a gene: 4. Germline V gene sequence: CDR1 MNHEY, CDR2 SVGAGI. CDR3: CASSYFGRGSYNEQFF. CDR3 nucleotide sequence: TGTGCCAGCAGTTACTTTGGGCGGGGGTCCTACAATGAGCAGTTCTTC.

CDR3 sequence reads: CASRGRNQPQHF. In DNA, the CDR3 is TGTGCCAGCAGGGGGAGGAATCAGCCCCAGCATTTT. The chain recombines TRBV12-3 or TRBV12-4 with TRBJ1-5, with unresolved D. The CDR3 sequence is 12 residues long. Deletions cut 6 bases from V and 4 bases from J, with 7 bases between.

This clonotype appeared once. DNA of the CDR3: TGTGCCAGCCATCCTTCCAGACGAGCCAAAAACATTCAGTACTTC. Translating gives CASHPSRRAKNIQYF. The chain uses TRBV2 and TRBJ2-4; D unclear. The CDR3 has 15 residues. Germline loops: CDR1 SNHLY, CDR2 FYNNEI. Trimming took 8 bases from V and 0 from J, leaving 14 bases between them.

The V and J genes are TRBV4-3 and TRBJ2-1; D may be TRBD1 or TRBD2 (5 bases each). Germline CDR1 LGHNA, CDR2 YSLEER. The germline V and J ends were trimmed by 4 bases and 2 bases, with 15 bases remaining between them. This CDR3 contains 16 residues. CDR3 protein: CASSPRWDGAYNEQFF. The CDR3 DNA reads as TGCGCCAGCAGCCCCCGGTGGGACGGGGCCTACAATGAGCAGTTCTTC.

The CDR3 DNA reads as TGTGCCAGCAGCCAAGATGCGCGTACCCGCGCGGGGGATTATAGCAATCAGCCCCAGCATTTT. Amino acid sequence: CASSQDARTRAGDYSNQPQHF. The chain employs TRBV4-2 and TRBJ1-5, with TRBD1 as a possible D gene (5 bases). This CDR3 region has 21 residues. The ends were cut back, 0 bases at V and 0 bases at J, with 24 bases in the middle. Germline V gene sequence: CDR1 LGHNA, CDR2 YNFKEQ.

This sequence joins TRBV20-1 and TRBJ2-3, with 15 bases lining up with TRBD2. CDR1 is DFQATT and CDR2 is SNEGSKA in the germline V gene (reference sequence). V shed 5 bases, J shed 4 bases, and the junction held 4 bases outside the gene matches. CDR3 length: 15 residues. For the CDR3, the DNA is TGCAGTGCTTTCGGACTAGCGGGGGGGCCAGATACGCAGTATTTT. Encoded protein: CSAFGLAGGPDTQYF.

The V call is TRBV28, the J call TRBJ1-2; D may be TRBD1 (5 bases). The CDR3 totals 13 residues. Germline V gene data show CDR1 as MDHEN and CDR2 as SYDVKM. V dropped 3 bases and J dropped 6 bases, with 11 bases sitting between them. In nucleotides, the CDR3 is TGTGCCAGCAGTTTGGGGCAGCCTAATGGCTACACCTTC. This gives the protein CASSLGQPNGYTF.

CDR3 in amino acids: CSATHSSQETQYF. The CDR3 DNA sequence: TGCAGTGCTACCCATAGCAGCCAAGAGACCCAGTACTTC. The gene calls are TRBV20-1 and TRBJ2-5; D unresolved. This CDR3 comprises 13 residues. The germline CDR1 and CDR2 sequences are DFQATT and SNEGSKA (reference sequence). V was cut by 4 bases and J by 1 base, with 10 bases left in between.

The V call is TRBV3-1, the J call TRBJ1-5; 11 nucleotides align to TRBD1. The J segment lost 7 bases and the V segment lost 4 bases, leaving 3 bases of the junction unmatched. This CDR3 has 14 amino acids. CDR1 and CDR2 (germline): LGHDT, YNNKEL (reference sequence). CDR3 amino acids: CASSPRDRGQPQHF. The DNA for the CDR3 is TGTGCCAGCAGCCCCCGGGACAGGGGGCAGCCCCAGCATTTT.

The chain combines TRBV29-1 with TRBJ1-2; D unclear. This CDR3 contains 11 residues. The V end lost 4 bases, the J end lost 6 bases, and 9 bases lay between the germline ends. Germline CDR1 SQVTM, CDR2 ANQGSEA. The CDR3 sequence: CSVAVTDGYTF. CDR3 nucleotide sequence: TGCAGCGTTGCTGTCACAGATGGCTACACCTTC.

V and J are TRBV5-6 and TRBJ2-3; D is uncertain. The CDR3 is made up of 16 amino acids. Trimming pared 2 bases from V and 1 base from J, leaving 14 bases between. Germline values: CDR1 SGHDT, CDR2 YYEEEE. The DNA for the CDR3 is TGTGCCAGCAGCTTTGGCCTCCCTAGTGGCACAGATACGCAGTATTTT. It specifies CASSFGLPSGTDTQYF.

The chain recombines TRBV6-2 or TRBV6-3 with TRBJ2-3; no clear D. V lost 3 bases and J lost 0, with 10 bases in between. The CDR3 runs to 15 residues. Germline V gene lookup returns CDR1 MNHEY and CDR2 SVGEGT. The CDR3 region is CASSYVRASTDTQYF. The DNA for the CDR3 is TGTGCCAGCAGTTATGTTCGGGCTAGCACAGATACGCAGTATTTT.

The genes are TRBV6-5 and TRBJ2-7; no clear D. This CDR3 spans 14 amino acids. Germline V gene data show CDR1 as MNHEY and CDR2 as SVGAGI. V lost 2 bases and J lost 2, with 10 bases in between. In nucleotides, the CDR3 is TGTGCCAGCAGTTACGGTGATTCTCCCTACGAGCAGTACTTC. This codes for CASSYGDSPYEQYF.

The chain is built from TRBV29-1 and TRBJ2-1, with 13 positions matching TRBD2. The V and J ends lost 6 bases and 0 bases, in that order; junction bases with no gene match: 14. The CDR3 runs to 19 residues. Germline CDR1 and CDR2: SQVTM and ANQGSEA. CDR3 in DNA: TGCAGCGTCGAACCGGGACTAGCGGGACCCAGGAGCTCCTACAATGAGCAGTTCTTC. This sequence encodes CSVEPGLAGPRSSYNEQFF.